The rows below give T cell receptor beta chains drawn from one sample of a study of blood T cell repertoires in COVID-19. Here immunoSEQ multiplex PCR was the method, and the copy in TCRdb shows in-frame clones only, minus some. The sample has under 150,000 clones, approximately 86% seen once; the top ten hold under 3%. The specimen was peripheral blood. The receptors stem from a woman aged 40 to 50 with active or convalescent COVID-19. The CDR3 runs from the conserved cysteine through the conserved F or W. D genes are given only for firm matches. Some rows mark clone size as missing; the rest say once, few, many or name a class of expanded clone.

abundance,d_gene,j_gene,v_gene,CDR3aa,CDR3nt
-,-,TRBJ1-3,TRBV9,CASSPRQAGNTIYF,TGTGCCAGCAGCCCGAGACAGGCTGGAAACACCATATATTTT
-,TRBD1,TRBJ2-7,TRBV6-5,CASSRTGGSYEQYF,TGTGCCAGCAGTAGGACAGGGGGCTCTTACGAGCAGTACTTC
-,TRBD1,TRBJ2-6,TRBV28,CASTGTGGPYGANVLTF,TGTGCCAGCACGGGGACAGGGGGTCCCTACGGGGCCAACGTCCTGACTTTC
-,-,TRBJ1-5,TRBV27,CASRAGHQPQHF,TGTGCCAGCCGAGCAGGGCATCAGCCCCAGCATTTT
-,-,TRBJ1-5,TRBV30,CAWTGGAGDQPQHF,TGTGCCTGGACCGGAGGGGCAGGAGACCAGCCCCAGCATTTT
-,TRBD2,TRBJ2-2,TRBV7-8,CASSLSLGLAGVRNTGELFF,TGTGCCAGCAGCTTATCGTTGGGACTAGCGGGAGTACGGAACACCGGGGAGCTGTTTTTT
-,TRBD1,TRBJ2-2,TRBV19,CASSSRQGLTGTGELFF,TGTGCCAGTAGTAGTCGACAGGGATTAACGGGCACCGGGGAGCTGTTTTTT
-,TRBD2,TRBJ2-7,TRBV10-3,CAIRGGISYEQYF,TGTGCCATCAGGGGAGGGATCTCCTACGAGCAGTACTTC
-,-,TRBJ1-3,TRBV28,CASTGSGNTIYF,TGTGCCAGCACCGGCTCTGGAAACACCATATATTTT
few,TRBD1,TRBJ1-4,TRBV30,CAWSGTGLSEKLFF,TGTGCCTGGAGTGGGACAGGTTTATCTGAAAAACTGTTTTTT
once,-,TRBJ1-4,TRBV5-1,CASSPSGGIVEKLFF,TGCGCCAGCAGCCCGTCAGGAGGGATCGTGGAAAAACTGTTTTTT
-,TRBD2,TRBJ2-3,TRBV6-5,CASGPSGGLPDTQYF,TGTGCCAGCGGGCCGAGCGGGGGCCTTCCAGATACGCAGTATTTT
-,-,TRBJ1-1,TRBV6-1,CASSELYQRAFF,TGTGCCAGCAGTGAACTATACCAACGAGCTTTCTTT
-,-,TRBJ2-7,TRBV27,CASSLGPQGAYEQYF,TGTGCCAGCAGTTTGGGCCCCCAGGGTGCCTACGAGCAGTACTTC
-,TRBD2,TRBJ2-7,TRBV6-6,CASLRGGNGEQYF,TGTGCCAGCCTCCGGGGGGGGAACGGGGAGCAGTACTTC
-,TRBD2,TRBJ2-2,TRBV5-1,CASNYEMLAGAGELFF,TGCGCCAGCAATTACGAAATGCTAGCGGGAGCTGGGGAGCTGTTTTTT
-,-,TRBJ2-5,TRBV6-2/TRBV6-3,CASIPGGLQETQYF,TGTGCCAGCATCCCAGGGGGACTACAAGAGACCCAGTACTTC
-,-,TRBJ2-1,TRBV3-1/TRBV3-2,CASSRGRHNEQFF,TGTGCCAGCAGCCGAGGAAGGCACAATGAGCAGTTCTTC
-,-,TRBJ2-6,TRBV3-1/TRBV3-2,CASSAHSSGANVLTF,TGTGCCAGCAGCGCACACAGCTCTGGGGCCAACGTCCTGACTTTC
few,-,TRBJ1-1,TRBV18,CASSPPDTGPYTEAFF,TGTGCCAGCTCACCACCAGACACAGGGCCGTACACTGAAGCTTTCTTT
-,-,TRBJ2-7,TRBV7-2,CASSLGTARAGKGEQYF,TGTGCCAGCAGCTTAGGGACGGCCCGGGCAGGGAAAGGGGAGCAGTACTTC
-,TRBD1,TRBJ2-1,TRBV29-1,CSVEGTGGYEQFF,TGCAGCGTTGAAGGGACAGGGGGGTATGAGCAGTTCTTC
-,-,TRBJ1-2,TRBV19,CASSIVAGNYGYTF,TGTGCCAGTAGTATAGTAGCGGGGAACTATGGCTACACCTTC
-,-,TRBJ1-3,TRBV6-1,CASSRRDTSGNTIYF,TGTGCCAGCAGCCGCCGGGACACCTCTGGAAACACCATATATTTT
-,-,TRBJ2-7,TRBV5-6,CASSPAQRSTYEQYF,TGTGCCAGCAGCCCCGCCCAGCGGTCAACCTACGAGCAGTACTTC
once,-,TRBJ1-5,TRBV2,CASGGGRNQPQHF,TGTGCCAGCGGGGGGGGGCGGAACCAGCCCCAGCATTTT
-,-,TRBJ1-2,TRBV28,CASSWGDRNYGYTF,TGTGCCAGCAGTTGGGGGGACCGAAACTATGGCTACACCTTC
-,-,TRBJ2-2,TRBV5-4,CASSPTSRSTGELFF,TGTGCCAGCAGTCCGACTAGTAGAAGTACCGGGGAGCTGTTTTTT
once,-,TRBJ1-6,TRBV5-5,CASSLVSGNSPLHF,TGTGCCAGCAGCTTGGTGTCAGGGAATTCACCCCTCCACTTT
once,-,TRBJ1-1,TRBV28,CASHRVGRNTEAFF,TGTGCTTCACACAGGGTAGGGCGGAACACTGAAGCTTTCTTT
once,TRBD1,TRBJ1-2,TRBV5-1,CASSYGWDSYGYTF,TGCGCCAGCAGCTATGGGTGGGACAGCTATGGCTACACCTTC
-,TRBD1,TRBJ1-2,TRBV15,CATSRDRTGGGYTF,TGTGCCACCAGCAGAGATAGGACAGGGGGTGGCTACACCTTC
-,TRBD1,TRBJ1-1,TRBV7-9,CATKKTGGDHTEAFF,TGTGCCACCAAGAAGACAGGGGGCGATCACACTGAAGCTTTCTTT
-,TRBD1,TRBJ1-2,TRBV7-2,CASSSTGGRDYGYTF,TGTGCCAGCAGCTCGACAGGGGGAAGGGACTATGGCTACACCTTC
-,TRBD2,TRBJ2-1,TRBV27,CASSLRLAGINEQFF,TGTGCCAGCAGCCTGAGGTTAGCGGGTATAAATGAGCAGTTCTTC
-,TRBD2,TRBJ2-2,TRBV19,CASRSLASGRGELFF,TGTGCCAGTAGAAGTCTGGCTAGCGGGAGGGGGGAGCTGTTTTTT